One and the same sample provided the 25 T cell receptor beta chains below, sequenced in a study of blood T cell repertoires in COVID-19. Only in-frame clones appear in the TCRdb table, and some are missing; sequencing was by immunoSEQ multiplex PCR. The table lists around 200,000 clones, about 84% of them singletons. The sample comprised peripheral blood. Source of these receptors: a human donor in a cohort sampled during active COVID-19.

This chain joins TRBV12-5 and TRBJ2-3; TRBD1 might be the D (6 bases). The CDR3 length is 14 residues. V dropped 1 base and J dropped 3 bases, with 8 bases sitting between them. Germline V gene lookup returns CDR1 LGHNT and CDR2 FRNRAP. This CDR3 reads CASGLGQDTDTQYF. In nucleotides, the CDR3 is TGTGCTAGTGGTTTGGGACAGGATACAGATACGCAGTATTTT.

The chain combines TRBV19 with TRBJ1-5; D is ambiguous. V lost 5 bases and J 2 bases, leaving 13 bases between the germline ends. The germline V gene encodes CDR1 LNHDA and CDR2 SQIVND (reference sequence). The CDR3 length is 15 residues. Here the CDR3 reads CASSLYLGGNQPQHF. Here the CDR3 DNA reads TGTGCCAGTAGTCTTTATTTGGGCGGCAATCAGCCCCAGCATTTT.

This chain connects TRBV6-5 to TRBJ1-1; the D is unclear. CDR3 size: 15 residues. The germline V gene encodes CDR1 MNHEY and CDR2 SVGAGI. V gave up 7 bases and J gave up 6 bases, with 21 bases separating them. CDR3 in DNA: TGTGCCAGCACCCCTGATCGGGTTCTGGTCGCTGAAGCTTTCTTT. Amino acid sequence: CASTPDRVLVAEAFF.

This CDR3 reads CASSPGGADSTDTQYF. DNA of the CDR3: TGTGCCAGCAGCCCCGGCGGAGCGGACAGCACAGATACGCAGTATTTT. The gene calls are TRBV5-6 and TRBJ2-3; TRBD2 is a possible D gene (5 bases). The CDR3 length is 16 residues. Trimming shortened V by 4 bases and J by 0 bases, and 15 bases separated the two germline ends. Germline CDR1 is SGHDT and CDR2 is YYEEEE.

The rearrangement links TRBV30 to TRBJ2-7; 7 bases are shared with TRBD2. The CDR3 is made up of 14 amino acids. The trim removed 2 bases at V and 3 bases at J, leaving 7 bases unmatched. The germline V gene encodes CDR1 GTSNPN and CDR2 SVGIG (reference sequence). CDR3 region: CAWSLNGGSYEQYF. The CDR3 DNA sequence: TGTGCCTGGAGTCTAAACGGCGGGAGCTACGAGCAGTACTTC.

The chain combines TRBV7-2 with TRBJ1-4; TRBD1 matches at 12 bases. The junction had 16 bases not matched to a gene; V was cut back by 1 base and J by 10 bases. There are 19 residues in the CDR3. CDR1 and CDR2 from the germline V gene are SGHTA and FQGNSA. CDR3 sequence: CASSLVRLGTGTGGGKLFF. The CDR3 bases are TGTGCCAGCAGCTTAGTCCGTTTGGGAACCGGGACAGGGGGCGGAAAACTGTTTTTT.

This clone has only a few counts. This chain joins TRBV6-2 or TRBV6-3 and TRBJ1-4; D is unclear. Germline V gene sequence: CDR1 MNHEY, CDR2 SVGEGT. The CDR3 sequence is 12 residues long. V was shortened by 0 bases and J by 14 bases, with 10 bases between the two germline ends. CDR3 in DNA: TGTGCCAGCAGTTACTCGCTCCAACATCTGTTTTTT. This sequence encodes CASSYSLQHLFF.

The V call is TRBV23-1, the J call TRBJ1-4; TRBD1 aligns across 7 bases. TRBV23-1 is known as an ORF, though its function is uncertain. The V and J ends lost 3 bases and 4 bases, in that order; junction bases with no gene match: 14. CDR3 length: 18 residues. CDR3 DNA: TGCGCCAGCAGTCACCGACAGGGTCGATGCCCGGATAATGAAAAACTGTTTTTT. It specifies CASSHRQGRCPDNEKLFF.

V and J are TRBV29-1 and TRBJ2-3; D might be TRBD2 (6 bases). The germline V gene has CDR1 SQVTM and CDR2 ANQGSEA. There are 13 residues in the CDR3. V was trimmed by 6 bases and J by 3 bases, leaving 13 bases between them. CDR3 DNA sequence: TGCAGCGTCGGGGGTAGTTTGACAGATACGCAGTATTTT. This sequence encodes CSVGGSLTDTQYF.

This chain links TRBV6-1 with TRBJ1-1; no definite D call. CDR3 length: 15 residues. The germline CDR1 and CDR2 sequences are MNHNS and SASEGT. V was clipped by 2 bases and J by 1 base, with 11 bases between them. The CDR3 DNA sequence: TGTGCCAGCAGTGAATATCACTATAGGAACACTGAAGCTTTCTTT. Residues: CASSEYHYRNTEAFF.

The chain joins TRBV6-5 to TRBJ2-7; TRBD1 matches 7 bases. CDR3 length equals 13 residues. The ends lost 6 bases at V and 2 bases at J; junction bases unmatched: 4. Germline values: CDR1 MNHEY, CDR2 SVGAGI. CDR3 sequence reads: CASSRDRAYEQYF. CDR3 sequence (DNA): TGTGCCAGCAGCCGGGACAGAGCCTACGAGCAGTACTTC.

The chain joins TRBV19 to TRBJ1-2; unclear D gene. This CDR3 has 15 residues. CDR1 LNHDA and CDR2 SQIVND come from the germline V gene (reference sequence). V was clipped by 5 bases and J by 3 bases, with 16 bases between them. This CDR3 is CASSFATPRDYGYTF. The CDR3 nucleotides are TGTGCCAGTAGTTTCGCCACCCCCCGGGACTATGGCTACACCTTC.

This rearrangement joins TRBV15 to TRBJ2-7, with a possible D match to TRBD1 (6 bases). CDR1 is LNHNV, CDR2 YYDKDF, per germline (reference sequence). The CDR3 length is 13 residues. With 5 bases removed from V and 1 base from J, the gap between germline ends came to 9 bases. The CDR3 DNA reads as TGTGCCACCAGCTTCGGACAGTCCTACGAGCAGTACTTC. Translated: CATSFGQSYEQYF.

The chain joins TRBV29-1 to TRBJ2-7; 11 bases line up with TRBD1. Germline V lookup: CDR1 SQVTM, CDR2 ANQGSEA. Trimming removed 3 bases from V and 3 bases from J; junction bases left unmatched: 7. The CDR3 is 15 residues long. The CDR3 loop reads CSVDLIGTGGYEQYF. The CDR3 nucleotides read TGCAGCGTTGATCTAATTGGGACAGGGGGCTACGAGCAGTACTTC.

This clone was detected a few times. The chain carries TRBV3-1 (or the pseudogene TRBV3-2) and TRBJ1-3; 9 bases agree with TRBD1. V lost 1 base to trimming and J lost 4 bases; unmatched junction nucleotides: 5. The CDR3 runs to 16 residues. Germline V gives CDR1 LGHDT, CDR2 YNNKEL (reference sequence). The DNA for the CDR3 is TGTGCCAGCAGCCAAGGGGGACAGGGCGGAGGAAACACCATATATTTT. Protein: CASSQGGQGGGNTIYF.

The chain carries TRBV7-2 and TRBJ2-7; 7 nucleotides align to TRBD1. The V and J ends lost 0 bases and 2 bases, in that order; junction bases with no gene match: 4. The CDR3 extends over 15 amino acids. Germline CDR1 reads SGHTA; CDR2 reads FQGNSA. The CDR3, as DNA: TGTGCCAGCAGCTTAGCGGGCAGGGGGACCTACGAGCAGTACTTC. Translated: CASSLAGRGTYEQYF.

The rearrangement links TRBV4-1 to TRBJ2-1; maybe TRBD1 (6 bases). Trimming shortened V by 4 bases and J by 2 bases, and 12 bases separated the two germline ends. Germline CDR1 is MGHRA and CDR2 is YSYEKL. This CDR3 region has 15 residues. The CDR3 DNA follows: TGCGCCAGCAGCCCCACTGGGGGCGCCTACAATGAGCAGTTCTTC. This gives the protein CASSPTGGAYNEQFF.

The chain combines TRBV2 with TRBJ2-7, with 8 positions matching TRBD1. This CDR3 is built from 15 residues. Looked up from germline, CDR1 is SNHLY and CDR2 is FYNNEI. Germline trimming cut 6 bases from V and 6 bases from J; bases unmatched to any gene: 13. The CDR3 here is CASRLGQGAGREQYF. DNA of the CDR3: TGTGCCAGCAGATTAGGACAGGGTGCCGGTCGCGAGCAGTACTTC.

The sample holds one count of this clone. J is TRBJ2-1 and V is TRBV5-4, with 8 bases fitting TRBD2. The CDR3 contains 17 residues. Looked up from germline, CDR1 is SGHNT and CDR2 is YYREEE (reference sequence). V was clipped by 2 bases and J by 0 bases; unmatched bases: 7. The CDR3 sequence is CASSLPAGGSSYNEQFF. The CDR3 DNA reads TGTGCCAGCAGCTTACCGGCGGGGGGAAGCTCCTACAATGAGCAGTTCTTC.

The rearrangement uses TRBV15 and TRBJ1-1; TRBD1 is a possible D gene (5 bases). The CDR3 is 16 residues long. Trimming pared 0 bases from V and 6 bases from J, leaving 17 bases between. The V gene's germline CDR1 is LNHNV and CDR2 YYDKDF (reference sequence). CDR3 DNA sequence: TGTGCCACCAGCAGAGAAGGGGATCCCTCTGGCTCTGAAGCTTTCTTT. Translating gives CATSREGDPSGSEAFF.

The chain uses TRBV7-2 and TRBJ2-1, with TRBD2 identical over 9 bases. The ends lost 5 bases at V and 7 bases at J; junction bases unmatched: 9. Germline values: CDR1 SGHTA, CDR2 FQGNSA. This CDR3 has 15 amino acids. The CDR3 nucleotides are TGTGCCAGCAGCCCCTACAGCGGGGGGAGGAATGAGCAGTTCTTC. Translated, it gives CASSPYSGGRNEQFF.

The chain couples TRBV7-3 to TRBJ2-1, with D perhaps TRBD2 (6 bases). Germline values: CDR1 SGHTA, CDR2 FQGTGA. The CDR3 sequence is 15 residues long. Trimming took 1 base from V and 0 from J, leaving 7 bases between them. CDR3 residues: CASSLMGGSYNEQFF. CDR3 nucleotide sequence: TGTGCCAGCAGCTTAATGGGGGGCTCCTACAATGAGCAGTTCTTC.

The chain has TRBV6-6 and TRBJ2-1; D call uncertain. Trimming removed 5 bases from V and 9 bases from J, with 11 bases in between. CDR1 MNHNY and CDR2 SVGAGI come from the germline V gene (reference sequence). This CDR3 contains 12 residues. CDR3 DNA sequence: TGTGCCAGCAGTCAACTTCTCTTTGAGCAGTTCTTC. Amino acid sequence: CASSQLLFEQFF.

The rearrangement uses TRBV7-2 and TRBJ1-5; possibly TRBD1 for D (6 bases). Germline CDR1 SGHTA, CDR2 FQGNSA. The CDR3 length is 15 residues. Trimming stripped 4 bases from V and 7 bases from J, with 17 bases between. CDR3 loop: CASSSLGGGKQPQHF. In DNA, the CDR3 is TGTGCCAGCAGCTCCCTAGGGGGGGGTAAGCAGCCCCAGCATTTT.

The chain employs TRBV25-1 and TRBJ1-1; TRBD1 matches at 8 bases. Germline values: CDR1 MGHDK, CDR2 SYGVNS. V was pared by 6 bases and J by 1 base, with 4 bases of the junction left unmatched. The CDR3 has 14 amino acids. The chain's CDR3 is CASRRGQENTEAFF. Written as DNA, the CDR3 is TGTGCCAGCAGGAGGGGACAGGAGAACACTGAAGCTTTCTTT.